Listed here is a single T cell receptor (beta chain). Its target is unknown. This sample is part of a study of follicular helper T cells after annual influenza vaccination. Survey level resolution was used for TCRB sequencing. Assay: immunoSEQ multiplex PCR; the TCRdb copy retains only in-frame clones and omits some. The sample consists of 13,000 to 15,000 clones, approximately 84% of them appearing once. Study conclusions and caveats: Successive annual vaccinations recalled a recurrent oligoclonal ICOS+CD38+ cTfh response with influenza-specific clonotypes.

The time point here: 2015-2016 season, pre-vaccination. V dropped 4 bases and J dropped 0 bases, with 13 bases sitting between them. Per the germline V gene, CDR1 is SNHLY and CDR2 is FYNNEI. The CDR3 has 16 residues. The TCR comes from an adult who received the influenza vaccine. This specimen was CXCR5- memory CD4+ T cells sorted from blood, taken on the day of influenza vaccination. The genes are TRBV2 and TRBJ2-4; D gene uncertain. CDR3 loop: CASSASAGLAKNIQYF. DNA for the CDR3: TGTGCCAGCAGTGCGAGTGCCGGGCTAGCCAAAAACATTCAGTACTTC.